Presented here are 6 T cell receptor beta chains from one specimen sequenced in a study of low-dose radiotherapy and immunotherapy resistance in tumors. Time point described: before trial treatment. Primers used for first-strand cDNA, a TRAV- and TRBV-specific set, covered both alpha and beta chains. For amplifying TCRs, the PCR ran for about 19 cycles with Phusion, which was used together with a constant-region primer and the adapter on the V primers. TCRdb re-called the reads with MiXCR, one entry per CDR3 protein. The table lists 65,000 to 95,000 distinct CDR3 sequences, approximately 17% of them singletons. Sequenced material: PBMCs, taken before treatment. The origin of the receptors is a male donor with prostate cancer.

This clonotype was counted a single time. This likely came from a read error, as a far larger clone is one base away. The chain couples TRBV11-2 to TRBJ2-6; the match to TRBD2 covers 9 bases. The length of the CDR3 is 17 residues. The trim removed 5 bases at V and 0 bases at J, leaving 5 bases unmatched. CDR1 and CDR2 from the germline V gene are SGHAT and FQNNGV. CDR3 amino acids: CASSPGTSSSGANVLTF. In DNA form, the CDR3 reads TGTGCCAGCAGCCCAGGGACTAGCAGCTCTGGGGCCAACGTCCTGACTTTC.

Details on this clonotype: Given a far larger clone just one base away, this is likely a sequencing read error. This chain connects TRBV24-1 to TRBJ2-5; 8 bases fit TRBD2. CDR1 is KGHDR, CDR2 SFDVKD, per germline. The V and J ends lost 11 bases and 5 bases, in that order; junction bases with no gene match: 15. This CDR3 has 15 residues. CDR3 protein: CAISLGIGGAETQYF. The CDR3 DNA follows: TGTGCCATCAGCTTAGGGATCGGGGGGGCGGAGACCCAGTACTTC.

This clonotype was observed at least ten times. The chain employs TRBV25-1 and TRBJ2-4; 7 nucleotides line up with TRBD1. Germline V lookup: CDR1 MGHDK, CDR2 SYGVNS. V was clipped by 5 bases and J by 5 bases; unmatched bases: 6. The CDR3 totals 14 residues. CDR3 sequence: CASSLGQGENIQYF. CDR3 sequence (DNA): TGTGCCAGCAGTCTAGGTCAGGGGGAAAACATTCAGTACTTC.

The sample holds many counts of this clonotype. The CDR3 spells CASRNGLTDTQYF. CDR3 DNA: TGTGCCAGCCGTAACGGGCTCACAGATACGCAGTATTTT. The chain recombines TRBV21-1 with TRBJ2-3. TRBV21-1 is classified as a pseudogene. The CDR3 is made up of 13 amino acids.

Many counts were recorded for this clonotype. The rearrangement joins TRBV2 to TRBJ2-2; D is uncertain. Trimming stripped 3 bases from V and 0 bases from J, with 11 bases between. Germline CDR1 is SNHLY and CDR2 is FYNNEI. CDR3 size: 16 residues. The CDR3 sequence: CASSDSLRTNTGELFF. CDR3 nucleotide sequence: TGTGCCAGCAGTGACAGTCTTCGTACGAACACCGGGGAGCTGTTTTTT.

This clonotype was seen ten or more times. This chain links TRBV20-1 with TRBJ2-2; D not resolved. The germline gives CDR1 DFQATT, CDR2 SNEGSKA (reference sequence). This CDR3 contains 12 residues. V lost 6 bases and J 7 bases, leaving 12 bases between the germline ends. CDR3: CSAGKLGGELFF. CDR3 in DNA: TGCAGTGCAGGGAAGCTGGGCGGGGAGCTGTTTTTT.